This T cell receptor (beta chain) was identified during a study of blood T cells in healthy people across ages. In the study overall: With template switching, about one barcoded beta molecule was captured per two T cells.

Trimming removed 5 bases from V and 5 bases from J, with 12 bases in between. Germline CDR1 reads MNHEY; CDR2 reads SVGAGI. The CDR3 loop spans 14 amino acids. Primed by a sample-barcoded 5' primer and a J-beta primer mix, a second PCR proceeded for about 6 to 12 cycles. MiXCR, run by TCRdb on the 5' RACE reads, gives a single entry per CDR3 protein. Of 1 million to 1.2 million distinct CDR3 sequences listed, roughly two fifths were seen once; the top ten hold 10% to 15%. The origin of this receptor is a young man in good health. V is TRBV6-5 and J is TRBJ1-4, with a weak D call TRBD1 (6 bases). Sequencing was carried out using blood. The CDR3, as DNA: TGTGCCAGCAGTCGACAGGAGTGGAATGAAAAACTGTTTTTT. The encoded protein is CASSRQEWNEKLFF.